The 15 T cell receptor beta chains given below trace back to one sample, sequenced in a study of breast tumors, draining lymph nodes, adjacent tissues. Axillary draining lymph nodes of breast cancer patients supplied the node samples. TCRdb re-derived calls from the multiplex PCR reads in MiXCR, one entry per CDR3 protein. The data show about 180,000 distinct CDR3 sequences, with 30% to 35% seen just once and approximately 4.3% held by the top ten. What was sequenced was axillary lymph node tissue. These receptor sequences come from a female donor with breast cancer. Some clones in this sample may be carry-over from other donors' samples.

The chain employs TRBV20-1 and TRBJ2-5; 9 bases fit TRBD2. The V gene end was trimmed by 0 bases and the J gene end by 7 bases; junction bases not matched to a gene: 9. This CDR3 is 15 amino acids long. The germline CDR1 and CDR2 sequences are DFQATT and SNEGSKA (reference sequence). This CDR3 reads CSAREDRGGAVTQYF. CDR3 nucleotides: TGCAGTGCTAGAGAGGACCGCGGGGGGGCCGTGACCCAGTACTTC.

This clonotype was recorded at least ten times. V and J are TRBV13 and TRBJ2-7, with D possibly matching TRBD2 (5 bases). The CDR3 length is 14 residues. Trimming removed 3 bases at V and 1 base at J, with 10 bases between. Germline CDR1 is PRHDT and CDR2 is FYEKMQ (reference sequence). The CDR3 sequence is CASSFSPGSYEQYF. In DNA form, the CDR3 reads TGTGCCAGCAGCTTTAGCCCGGGGTCCTACGAGCAGTACTTC.

The chain combines TRBV28 with TRBJ2-7; tentatively, D is TRBD1 or TRBD2 (5 bases each). V lost 1 base and J 3 bases, leaving 10 bases between the germline ends. CDR3 size: 14 residues. The germline V gene encodes CDR1 MDHEN and CDR2 SYDVKM. The CDR3 is CASSLYGTSYEQYF. The CDR3 coding sequence is TGTGCCAGCAGTTTATACGGGACCAGCTACGAGCAGTACTTC.

This clonotype came up a few times. The chain links TRBV6-1 to TRBJ2-3; D possibly matches TRBD1 or TRBD2 (5 bases each). Trimming cost V 8 bases and J 4 bases, with 16 bases left between them. Germline V gene data show CDR1 as MNHNS and CDR2 as SASEGT. This CDR3 is 14 amino acids long. The CDR3 region is CASFEGYRADTQYF. The CDR3 bases are TGTGCCAGCTTTGAGGGGTATAGGGCAGATACGCAGTATTTT.

This clonotype has a count of ten or more. J is TRBJ2-7 and V is TRBV12-3 or TRBV12-4, with 8 bases fitting TRBD1. This CDR3 spans 16 amino acids. J was trimmed by 5 bases and V by 4 bases; bases with no gene match: 13. CDR3 protein: CASSSPPGTGNDEQYF. CDR3 in DNA: TGTGCCAGCAGTTCACCCCCCGGGACAGGTAACGACGAGCAGTACTTC.

This clonotype showed up just once. The CDR3 is CATSSWDNGDQPQHF. CDR3 DNA sequence: TGTGCCACCAGCAGCTGGGACAATGGGGATCAGCCCCAGCATTTT. The chain has TRBV15 and TRBJ1-5; D might be TRBD1 (6 bases). The CDR3 covers 15 residues. Trimming cost V 3 bases and J 5 bases, with 14 bases left between them. Germline loops: CDR1 LNHNV, CDR2 YYDKDF (reference sequence).

This chain uses TRBV12-3 or TRBV12-4 with TRBJ1-1; tentatively, D is TRBD1 (5 bases). V gave up 3 bases and J gave up 5 bases, with 13 bases separating them. This CDR3 region has 14 residues. The CDR3 here is CASSFYQGKTEAFF. The CDR3 DNA is TGTGCCAGCAGTTTCTATCAGGGAAAGACTGAAGCTTTCTTT.

Remarks on this clonotype: Because it lacks the conserved phenylalanine or tryptophan at the end, this CDR3 is likely a read error. This sequence joins TRBV7-7 and TRBJ2-5; D possibly corresponds to TRBD1 (6 bases). CDR3 length: 15 residues. Germline V gene lookup returns CDR1 SSHAT and CDR2 FNYEAQ (reference sequence). CDR3 DNA: TGTGCTAGCAGCTTATGGAAGGGGGTACAAGGGACCCAGTACTCC. Translated: CASSLWKGVQGTQYS.

The rearrangement links TRBV6-1 to TRBJ2-7; D assignment may be TRBD1 or TRBD2 (6 bases each). The V end was cut by 4 bases, the J end by 0 bases, with 10 bases between. The CDR3 runs to 14 residues. Germline V gene sequence: CDR1 MNHNS, CDR2 SASEGT. CDR3 sequence: CASSGRDNSYEQYF. The DNA for the CDR3 is TGTGCCAGCAGTGGGCGGGACAACTCCTACGAGCAGTACTTC.

Concerning this clonotype itself: A much more abundant neighbour one base away suggests this may be a read error. This sequence joins TRBV7-9 and TRBJ1-2; D is unresolved. The CDR3 is 15 residues long. CDR1 and CDR2 (germline): SEHNR, FQNEAQ (reference sequence). CDR3 nucleotide sequence: TGTGCCAGCAGCTTAGTAAATCCCCAGGAGTATGGCTACCCCTTC. It specifies CASSLVNPQEYGYPF.

There are many counts of this clonotype. The chain employs TRBV9 and TRBJ2-3; 7 bases agree with TRBD2. This CDR3 is built from 16 residues. Germline V gene sequence: CDR1 SGDLS, CDR2 YYNGEE. The V and J ends lost 3 bases and 1 base, in that order; junction bases with no gene match: 8. CDR3 sequence: CASSGFSGGGTDTQYF. The CDR3, as DNA: TGTGCCAGCAGCGGCTTCTCGGGGGGAGGCACAGATACGCAGTATTTT.

This clonotype has just a few counts. The chain couples TRBV27 to TRBJ2-5; D ambiguous. Germline lookup yields CDR1 MNHEY and CDR2 SMNVEV (reference sequence). The CDR3 is 13 amino acids. V gave up 5 bases and J gave up 1 base, with 8 bases separating them. CDR3 nucleotides: TGTGCCAGCAGTCCCACGTTCCAAGAGACCCAGTACTTC. The encoded protein is CASSPTFQETQYF.

About this clonotype: A much larger clone differs from this one at a single base, so this may be a read error. The conserved final phenylalanine or tryptophan is absent from the CDR3, which likely points to a read error. The chain carries TRBV19 and TRBJ2-7; 10 bases agree with TRBD1. Per the germline V gene, CDR1 is LNHDA and CDR2 is SQIVND (reference sequence). This CDR3 is built from 15 residues. Unmatched junction bases numbered 6, after V lost 2 bases and J lost 5 bases. This CDR3 is CASSISGTGVDEQYL. The CDR3 DNA reads TGTGCCAGTAGTATATCCGGGACAGGGGTGGACGAGCAGTACCTC.

Note on this clonotype: A junction end diverges from the germline sequence, so it may reflect a read error. The J gene is TRBJ2-7, the V gene TRBV6-6, with 10 bases identical to TRBD2. This CDR3 has 20 residues. CDR1 and CDR2 from the germline V gene are MNHNY and SVGAGI (reference sequence). Here the CDR3 DNA reads TGTGCCAGCAGTCACTCATCCAGAGCGGGAGGGCCCCCCGCCTTATACGAGCAGTACTTC. Translation: CASSHSSRAGGPPALYEQYF.

This clonotype was recorded many times. The chain is built from TRBV25-1 and TRBJ2-1; TRBD1 might be the D (5 bases). The CDR3 runs 15 residues. Per germline, CDR1 MGHDK and CDR2 SYGVNS. V lost 6 bases and J lost 2, with 14 bases in between. The DNA for the CDR3 is TGTGCCAGCAGGGGGCAGGACCTCCCCTACAATGAGCAGTTCTTC. Amino acid sequence: CASRGQDLPYNEQFF. Full variable domain (remainder filled in from reference TRBV25-1 and TRBJ2-1): EADIYQTPRYLVIGTGKKITLECSQTMGHDKMYWYQQDPGMELHLIHYSYGVNSTEKGDLSSESTVSRIRTEHFPLTLESARPSHTSQYLCASRGQDLPYNEQFFGPGTRLTVL.